One T cell receptor beta chain is described in this entry. This sample is drawn from a study of control samples from healthy donors and cancer patients. The method was immunoSEQ multiplex PCR; TCRdb's version includes in-frame clones alone and lacks a portion of them. Of some 130,000 clones in the sample, around nine tenths were seen once. The material sequenced was blood. The clonotype comes from a young man in good health.

CDR3 protein: CAISPTGIGNTIYF. The DNA for the CDR3 is TGTGCCATCAGCCCGACAGGGATTGGAAACACCATATATTTT. The gene calls are TRBV10-3 and TRBJ1-3; 7 positions match TRBD1. Per germline, CDR1 ENHRY and CDR2 SYGVKD. This CDR3 region has 14 residues. The ends lost 6 bases at V and 3 bases at J; junction bases unmatched: 5.